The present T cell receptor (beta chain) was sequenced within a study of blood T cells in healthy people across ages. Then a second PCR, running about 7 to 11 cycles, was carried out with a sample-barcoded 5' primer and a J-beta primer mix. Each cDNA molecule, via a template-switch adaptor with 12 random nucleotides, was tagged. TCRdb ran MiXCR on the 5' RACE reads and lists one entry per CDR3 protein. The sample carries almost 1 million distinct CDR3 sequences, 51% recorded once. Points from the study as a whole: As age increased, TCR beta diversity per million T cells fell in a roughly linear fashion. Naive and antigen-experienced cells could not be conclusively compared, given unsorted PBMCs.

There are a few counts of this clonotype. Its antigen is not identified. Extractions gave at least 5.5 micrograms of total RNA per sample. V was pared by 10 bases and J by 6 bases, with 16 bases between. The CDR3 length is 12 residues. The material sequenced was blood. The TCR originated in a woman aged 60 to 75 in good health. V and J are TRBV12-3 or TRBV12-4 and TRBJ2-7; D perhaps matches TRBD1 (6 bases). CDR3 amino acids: CATSRGHGEQYF. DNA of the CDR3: TGTGCCACCAGCAGGGGCCATGGCGAGCAGTACTTC.